This T cell receptor beta chain was identified during a study of response to subunit inactivated influenza vaccine. Via MiXCR, TCRdb re-called the RT-PCR reads, giving one row per CDR3 protein. Of around 600,000 distinct CDR3 sequences listed, approximately 10% are singletons. The CDR3 sequence is 14 residues long. V lost 0 bases and J 6 bases, leaving 11 bases between the germline ends. Germline values: CDR1 SGHRS, CDR2 YFSETQ. Many counts were recorded for this clonotype. The same data also contributed to another study, on T cells expressing NK-cell markers. That source adds: The cDNA for TCR beta came from 5'RACE template switching with UMIs. Sorted CD3+CD56-NKG2C+, CD3+CD56+NKG2C- and CD3+CD56+NKG2C+ T cells were the source of the TCR beta repertoires. NKG2C+ dominant clonotype frequencies in more than 5 donors were 1.0-7.0% of CD8+ T cells. Once again these clonotypes came out on top in the CD3+CD56-NKG2C+ fraction of a few donors. Evidence did not settle whether expanded NKG2C+ T cell clones targeted HCMV.

V and J are TRBV5-1 and TRBJ2-3; D ambiguous. The sequence was obtained from a man in his fifties who received an inactivated influenza vaccine. Sequences were derived from PBMCs from blood, sampled on the day of vaccination. CDR3 DNA: TGCGCCAGCAGCTTGGACCCTCGTAGGGATACGCAGTATTTT. Encoded protein: CASSLDPRRDTQYF. Using reference TRBV5-1 and TRBJ2-3 for the parts outside the CDR3, the full variable domain is KAGVTQTPRYLIKTRGQQVTLSCSPISGHRSVSWYQQTPGQGLQFLFEYFSETQRNKGNFPGRFSGRQFSNSRSEMNVSTLELGDSALYLCASSLDPRRDTQYFGPGTRLTVL.